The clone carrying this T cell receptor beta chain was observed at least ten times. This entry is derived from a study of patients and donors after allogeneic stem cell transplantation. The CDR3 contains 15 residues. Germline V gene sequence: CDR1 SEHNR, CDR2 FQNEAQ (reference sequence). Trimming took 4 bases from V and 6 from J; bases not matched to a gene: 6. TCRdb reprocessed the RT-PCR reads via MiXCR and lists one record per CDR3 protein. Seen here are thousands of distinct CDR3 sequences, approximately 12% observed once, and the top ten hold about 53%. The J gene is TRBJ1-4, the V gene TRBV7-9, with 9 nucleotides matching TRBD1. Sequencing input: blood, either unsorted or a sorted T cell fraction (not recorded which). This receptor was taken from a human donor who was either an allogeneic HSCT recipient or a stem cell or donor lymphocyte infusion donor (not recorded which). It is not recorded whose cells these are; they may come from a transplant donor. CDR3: CASSSGDRVYEKLFF. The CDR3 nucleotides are TGTGCCAGCAGCTCGGGGGACAGGGTATATGAAAAACTGTTTTTT.